A selection of T cell receptor beta chains follows, all from one sample in a study of blood T cell repertoires in COVID-19. Clones were read by immunoSEQ multiplex PCR, and TCRdb kept only the in-frame ones, dropping some. The repertoire has fewer than 300,000 clones, more than 75% of them found once; the top ten carry 2% to 2.5%. Source material: peripheral blood. The receptors shown here come from a woman aged 50 to 60 with acute or convalescent COVID-19. CDR3s include the opening cysteine and the closing phenylalanine or tryptophan. A D gene is named only where the DNA matches it firmly. Some rows mark clone size as missing; the rest say once, few, many or name a class of expanded clone.

.	.	TRBJ2-7	TRBV11-1	TGTGCCAGCAGACTTACCGAGAGCTCCTACGAGCAGTACTTC	CASRLTESSYEQYF
.	few	TRBJ2-7	TRBV2	TGTGCCAGCAGTCCCCAGCAGGGCATCTACGAGCAGTACTTC	CASSPQQGIYEQYF
.	.	TRBJ2-1	TRBV27	TGTGCCAGCAGTTTATGGCCAGGAACCTACAATGAGCAGTTCTTC	CASSLWPGTYNEQFF
.	once	TRBJ1-4	TRBV6-5	TGTGCCAGCAGTTACTCGATAGCGGGGAATGAAAAACTGTTTTTT	CASSYSIAGNEKLFF
TRBD2	.	TRBJ2-2	TRBV4-2	TGTGCCAGCAGCCAAGTAACGGGAGGGGACACCGGGGAGCTGTTTTTT	CASSQVTGGDTGELFF
.	.	TRBJ2-7	TRBV28	TGTGCCAGCAGTCCCCCGGACAGTTACTCCTACGAGCAGTACTTC	CASSPPDSYSYEQYF
.	.	TRBJ1-2	TRBV6-1	TGTGCCAGCAGTGAAGCTTCAGGGTTGGGCTACACCTTC	CASSEASGLGYTF
TRBD2	.	TRBJ2-7	TRBV27	TGTGCCAGCAGTTCTCGGTCGGGGCTAGCGGGAGCCTACGAGCAGTACTTC	CASSSRSGLAGAYEQYF
TRBD1	.	TRBJ2-1	TRBV9	TGTGCCAGCAGCGTAGATGGACAGGCGTACAATGAGCAGTTCTTC	CASSVDGQAYNEQFF
.	.	TRBJ2-1	TRBV5-1	TGCGCCAGCAGCACCCAGGTTTCCGGTGACTACAATGAGCAGTTCTTC	CASSTQVSGDYNEQFF
TRBD1	once	TRBJ1-2	TRBV28	TGTGCCAGCAGCCAAACCGCGGGACAGGGGAACTATGGCTACACCTTC	CASSQTAGQGNYGYTF
.	.	TRBJ1-6	TRBV7-2	TGTGCCAGCAGCTCCATCGCCAGCTCCTATAATTCACCCCTCCACTTT	CASSSIASSYNSPLHF
.	.	TRBJ1-1	TRBV11-2	TGTGCTGGAGGGTCATACACTGAAGCTTTCTTT	CAGGSYTEAFF
.	.	TRBJ1-1	TRBV12-3/TRBV12-4	TGTGCCAGCAGTTTGTCAGTAACTGAAGCTTTCTTT	CASSLSVTEAFF
TRBD2	.	TRBJ2-7	TRBV4-3	TGCGCCAGCAGCCAAGATTGGGAGCGGGAGGAAGTCGAGCAGTACTTC	CASSQDWEREEVEQYF
.	.	TRBJ1-5	TRBV6-8	TGTGCCAGCAGCAGTCACAGAAATAGCAATCAGCCCCAGCATTTT	CASSSHRNSNQPQHF
TRBD1	.	TRBJ1-1	TRBV18	TGTGCCAGCTCACCAAGGGACAGTGCGACTGAAGCTTTCTTT	CASSPRDSATEAFF
.	.	TRBJ2-3	TRBV7-3	TGTGCCAGCAGCCTAGACAGCACAGATACGCAGTATTTT	CASSLDSTDTQYF
.	.	TRBJ2-2	TRBV19	TGTGCCAGTAGTCCCCGAGGGGACTTCGCGAACACCGGGGAGCTGTTTTTT	CASSPRGDFANTGELFF
TRBD1	.	TRBJ2-1	TRBV11-1	TGTGCCAGCAGCTTAGTCAGGGGGCAAATCTACAATGAGCAGTTCTTC	CASSLVRGQIYNEQFF
.	.	TRBJ1-5	TRBV7-9	TGTGCCAGCAGCTTAGGCTGGCAGAACAATCAGCCCCAGCATTTT	CASSLGWQNNQPQHF
.	.	TRBJ1-4	TRBV28	TGTGCCAGCCGCCAGGGCTCGGCTACTGAAAAACTGTTTTTT	CASRQGSATEKLFF
TRBD2	.	TRBJ2-1	TRBV19	TGTGCCAGTAGCAGGACTAGCGGATCCTACAATGAGCAGTTCTTC	CASSRTSGSYNEQFF
TRBD1	few	TRBJ1-6	TRBV18	TGTGCCAGCTCATCCCGGGACAGGGGCCTAGGATCACCCCTCCACTTT	CASSSRDRGLGSPLHF
.	.	TRBJ2-2	TRBV7-8	TGTGCCAGCAGCCAGAGTTGGTTGGCCGGGGCCGGGGAGCTGTTTTTT	CASSQSWLAGAGELFF
.	.	TRBJ2-1	TRBV24-1	TGTGCCACCAGTGCGGCGCCTCCTTACAGCAATGAGCAGTTCTTC	CATSAAPPYSNEQFF
.	.	TRBJ2-7	TRBV7-2	TGTGCCAGCAGCTTTAGGGGGAGTTACGAGCAGTACTTC	CASSFRGSYEQYF
.	.	TRBJ2-1	TRBV19	TGTGCCAGTGAGTCCAGGGGTCGTCGGGGAAGCTCCTACAATGAGCAGTTCTTC	CASESRGRRGSSYNEQFF
TRBD1	.	TRBJ1-4	TRBV2	TGTGCCAGCAGTGGGGGACAGGGGGCGTGGACTAATGAAAAACTGTTTTTT	CASSGGQGAWTNEKLFF
.	.	TRBJ2-3	TRBV7-2	TGTGCCAGCAGCTTATCCCCCGGCACAGATACGCAGTATTTT	CASSLSPGTDTQYF
TRBD1	few	TRBJ1-6	TRBV30	TGTGCCTGGAGTTTCCCAGACAGGGATTATTCACCCCTCCACTTT	CAWSFPDRDYSPLHF
.	once	TRBJ2-3	TRBV7-2	TGTGCCAGCAGCTTATCGACCGGAGTTTACACAGATACGCAGTATTTT	CASSLSTGVYTDTQYF
.	.	TRBJ2-1	TRBV12-1	TGTGCCAGCAGCTTTGTAGAGGCCCTGTTGGAAAATGAGCAGTTCTTC	CASSFVEALLENEQFF
.	.	TRBJ1-1	TRBV30	TGTGCCTGGACGGGGGTGGGCACTGAAGCTTTCTTT	CAWTGVGTEAFF
.	.	TRBJ1-3	TRBV18	TGTGCCAGCTCACCACTACAGGGAATGGGAGGAAACACCATATATTTT	CASSPLQGMGGNTIYF
.	.	TRBJ2-6	TRBV6-6	TGTGCCAGCAGTTATCGGCTGGGCACTGGGGCCAACGTCCTGACTTTC	CASSYRLGTGANVLTF